Listed here are 20 T cell receptor beta chains from one sample, sequenced in a study of blood T cell repertoires in COVID-19. This table comes from immunoSEQ multiplex PCR, and its TCRdb copy is limited to in-frame clones, with some not included. The table shows 78,000 or so clones, with about nine tenths occurring only once. Sequencing was performed on peripheral blood. These receptor sequences come from a woman aged 45-65 years with acute or convalescent COVID-19.

This chain links TRBV19 with TRBJ1-5, with D uncertain. Germline V gene lookup returns CDR1 LNHDA and CDR2 SQIVND (reference sequence). Trimming took off 3 bases at V and 7 bases at J, with 10 bases between the two ends. The CDR3 totals 13 residues. The CDR3 nucleotides read TGTGCCAGTAGTATGGTCGCGAAACAGCCCCAGCATTTT. Translation: CASSMVAKQPQHF.

The chain employs TRBV5-1 and TRBJ2-5, with D tentatively TRBD2 (5 bases). Germline V gives CDR1 SGHRS, CDR2 YFSETQ. This CDR3 spans 15 amino acids. Deletions cut 0 bases from V and 5 bases from J, with 14 bases between. CDR3 sequence (DNA): TGCGCCAGCAGCTTGGTGGTGGGAGTGGGTGAGACCCAGTACTTC. Protein product: CASSLVVGVGETQYF.

This chain joins TRBV5-1 and TRBJ2-3; 8 nucleotides agree with TRBD1. V shed 0 bases and J 6 bases; nucleotides not matched to a gene: 12. This CDR3 spans 17 amino acids. The germline V gene has CDR1 SGHRS and CDR2 YFSETQ. Here the CDR3 reads CASSLATGGHSRDTQYF. CDR3 bases: TGCGCCAGCAGCTTGGCTACAGGGGGGCATTCAAGGGATACGCAGTATTTT.

This clone was observed a few times. J is TRBJ2-2 and V is TRBV5-4; 8 bases fit TRBD2. Germline V CDR1 and CDR2: SGHNT, YYREEE (reference sequence). The CDR3 consists of 16 residues. J gave up 2 bases and V 0 bases, and 3 bases lay outside the gene matches. CDR3 DNA: TGTGCCAGCAGCTTGGGTAGCGGGGTTAACACCGGGGAGCTGTTTTTT. Its translation: CASSLGSGVNTGELFF.

This sequence joins TRBV19 and TRBJ1-1, with 7 bases matching TRBD1. CDR1 is LNHDA and CDR2 is SQIVND in the germline V gene (reference sequence). The CDR3 is made up of 14 amino acids. V shed 7 bases, J shed 5 bases, and the junction held 10 bases outside the gene matches. CDR3 residues: CASTKDRQKTEAFF. The CDR3 DNA sequence: TGTGCCAGTACCAAGGACAGGCAAAAAACTGAAGCTTTCTTT.

The chain joins TRBV2 to TRBJ1-6, with 8 bases identical to TRBD1. J was trimmed by 6 bases and V by 5 bases; bases with no gene match: 6. CDR1 and CDR2 (germline): SNHLY, FYNNEI. This CDR3 comprises 15 residues. DNA of the CDR3: TGTGCCAGCAGTCAAACGACAGGGGCTAATTCACCCCTCCACTTT. Protein product: CASSQTTGANSPLHF.

CDR3 sequence (DNA): TGTGCCAGTAAACCGAGGACAGGGGGGAACTATGGCTACACCTTC. This encodes CASKPRTGGNYGYTF. The chain joins TRBV19 to TRBJ1-2; 10 nucleotides match TRBD1. The length of the CDR3 is 15 residues. Looked up from germline, CDR1 is LNHDA and CDR2 is SQIVND (reference sequence). V gave up 7 bases and J gave up 2 bases; unmatched junction bases: 7.

The rearrangement links TRBV27 to TRBJ2-7; 14 bases are a match to TRBD2. Germline CDR1 and CDR2: MNHEY and SMNVEV (reference sequence). The V segment lost 6 bases and the J segment 7 bases; nucleotides outside the gene matches: 8. The CDR3 consists of 15 residues. CDR3 coding DNA: TGTGCCAGCAGGGGACTAGCGGGAGTGATGGGTGAGCAGTACTTC. It translates to CASRGLAGVMGEQYF.

The genes are TRBV29-1 and TRBJ2-1; D is perhaps TRBD1 (5 bases). Germline V gene sequence: CDR1 SQVTM, CDR2 ANQGSEA. The CDR3 is 12 amino acids. V lost 4 bases and J lost 15, with 19 bases in between. For the CDR3, the DNA is TGCAGCGTTGCTTCTGCGGACATTCGATCGTTCTTC. Residues: CSVASADIRSFF.

The chain links TRBV9 to TRBJ1-3; unclear D gene. This CDR3 comprises 17 residues. Deletions cut 0 bases from V and 0 bases from J, with 13 bases between. Per germline, CDR1 SGDLS and CDR2 YYNGEE. CDR3 region: CASSVAPRYTSGNTIYF. The CDR3 DNA follows: TGTGCCAGCAGCGTAGCTCCCCGGTATACCTCTGGAAACACCATATATTTT. The variable domain in full, with the rest retrieved from reference TRBV9 and TRBJ1-3, is DSGVTQTPKHLITATGQRVTLRCSPRSGDLSVYWYQQSLDQGLQFLIQYYNGEERAKGNILERFSAQQFPDLHSELNLSSLELGDSALYFCASSVAPRYTSGNTIYFGEGSWLTVV.

The table lists this clone with a count of one. The chain carries TRBV9 and TRBJ1-1; possible D gene TRBD1, 6 bases. Deletions cut 3 bases from V and 6 bases from J, with 18 bases between. The CDR3 runs 15 residues. CDR1 and CDR2 from the germline V gene are SGDLS and YYNGEE. CDR3 bases: TGTGCCAGCAGCGAAGAGATTGGGGGCTGGGCTGAAGCTTTCTTT. It codes for CASSEEIGGWAEAFF.

The chain links TRBV6-5 to TRBJ1-2; weak D call: TRBD1 (5 bases). V was pared by 2 bases and J by 0 bases, with 10 bases between. The CDR3 has 15 amino acids. Germline CDR1 is MNHEY and CDR2 is SVGAGI. CDR3 loop: CASSYDSLSNYGYTF. In DNA form, the CDR3 reads TGTGCCAGCAGTTACGACAGTCTTTCTAACTATGGCTACACCTTC.

The chain combines TRBV3-1 (or the pseudogene TRBV3-2) with TRBJ1-1; unclear D gene. CDR1 and CDR2 from the germline V gene are LGHDT and YNNKEL (reference sequence). There are 13 residues in the CDR3. The germline V and J ends were trimmed by 5 bases and 1 base, with 8 bases remaining between them. The CDR3 spells CASSARGNTEAFF. The DNA for the CDR3 is TGTGCCAGCAGCGCACGGGGGAACACTGAAGCTTTCTTT.

The rearrangement links TRBV28 to TRBJ2-5; the D gene is possibly TRBD1 (6 bases). Germline CDR1 MDHEN, CDR2 SYDVKM. This CDR3 region has 16 residues. Trimming removed 4 bases at V and 0 bases at J, with 15 bases between. The CDR3 DNA reads TGTGCCAGCAGTTACGGGGACACTTTGTACCAAGAGACCCAGTACTTC. Translated: CASSYGDTLYQETQYF.

V is TRBV20-1 and J is TRBJ2-1; D ambiguous. Trimming left V 2 bases short and J 5 bases short, with 4 bases between. There are 11 residues in the CDR3. Germline lookup yields CDR1 DFQATT and CDR2 SNEGSKA (reference sequence). This chain's CDR3 is CSARRDNEQFF. The DNA for the CDR3 is TGCAGTGCTAGACGAGACAATGAGCAGTTCTTC.

The chain couples TRBV27 to TRBJ1-2; possible D gene TRBD1, 5 bases. The CDR3 is made up of 14 amino acids. Germline V gene lookup returns CDR1 MNHEY and CDR2 SMNVEV (reference sequence). V was trimmed by 0 bases and J by 6 bases, leaving 11 bases between them. CDR3 nucleotides: TGTGCCAGCAGTTTATCGTACGGGGGGGATGGCTACACCTTC. Its protein is CASSLSYGGDGYTF.

The chain joins TRBV2 to TRBJ1-2, with 7 bases fitting TRBD1. The germline CDR1 and CDR2 sequences are SNHLY and FYNNEI. The junction had 5 bases not matched to a gene; V was cut back by 9 bases and J by 4 bases. The CDR3 sequence is 12 residues long. The CDR3 region has the DNA TGTGCCAGTTTCAGGGGGATCTATGGCTACACCTTC. Translating gives CASFRGIYGYTF.

V gene TRBV9 combines with J gene TRBJ2-7; D is undetermined. From germline, CDR1 is SGDLS and CDR2 YYNGEE. The CDR3 covers 17 residues. V was clipped by 0 bases and J by 3 bases, with 19 bases between them. DNA for the CDR3: TGTGCCAGCAGCGTAGCTTCTGGCGTTTACCCGGGCTACGAGCAGTACTTC. This codes for CASSVASGVYPGYEQYF. The entire variable domain, with the rest obtained from reference TRBV9 and TRBJ2-7, is as follows: DSGVTQTPKHLITATGQRVTLRCSPRSGDLSVYWYQQSLDQGLQFLIQYYNGEERAKGNILERFSAQQFPDLHSELNLSSLELGDSALYFCASSVASGVYPGYEQYFGPGTRLTVT.

J is TRBJ1-1 and V is TRBV3-1 (or the pseudogene TRBV3-2), with TRBD1 matching 8 bases. Germline-derived CDR1 and CDR2 are LGHDT and YNNKEL (reference sequence). The length of the CDR3 is 15 residues. The V and J ends lost 2 bases and 1 base, in that order; junction bases with no gene match: 3. The CDR3 DNA reads as TGTGCCAGCAGCCAACAGGGGGCGGCGAACACTGAAGCTTTCTTT. As protein: CASSQQGAANTEAFF.

Only a few counts were recorded for this clone. The rearrangement joins TRBV3-1 (or the pseudogene TRBV3-2) to TRBJ1-2; no clear D. Germline loops: CDR1 LGHDT, CDR2 YNNKEL (reference sequence). The CDR3 has 15 residues. The V end lost 2 bases, the J end lost 4 bases, and 14 bases lay between the germline ends. The CDR3 sequence is CASSQRGDSGYGYTF. CDR3 sequence (DNA): TGTGCCAGCAGCCAACGGGGAGATTCTGGCTATGGCTACACCTTC.